The 21 T cell receptor beta chains given below trace back to one sample, sequenced in a study of blood T cell repertoires in COVID-19. Produced via immunoSEQ multiplex PCR; TCRdb's table is partial and in-frame only. The sample records roughly 84,000 clones, 60% to 80% being singletons. The sequencing input was peripheral blood. These receptors originate from a man aged 60-69 years with COVID-19, enrolled during active disease.

The chain combines TRBV7-9 with TRBJ1-5; D not resolved. Trimming left V 3 bases short and J 6 bases short, with 6 bases between. The germline CDR1 and CDR2 sequences are SEHNR and FQNEAQ (reference sequence). This CDR3 is 12 amino acids long. The CDR3 loop is CASSLNTQPQHF. The CDR3 nucleotides read TGTGCCAGCAGCTTGAACACTCAGCCCCAGCATTTT. Full variable domain (rest looked up from reference TRBV7-9 and TRBJ1-5): DTGVSQNPRHKITKRGQNVTFRCDPISEHNRLYWYRQTLGQGPEFLTYFQNEAQLEKSRLLSDRFSAERPKGSFSTLEIQRTEQGDSAMYLCASSLNTQPQHFGDGTRLSIL.

The rearrangement links TRBV19 to TRBJ2-3, with TRBD2 identical over 9 bases. CDR3 length equals 15 residues. Germline V lookup: CDR1 LNHDA, CDR2 SQIVND (reference sequence). The trim removed 5 bases at V and 0 bases at J, leaving 3 bases unmatched. The CDR3 spells CASSLSGRSTDTQYF. CDR3 nucleotides: TGTGCCAGTAGTCTCAGCGGGAGGAGCACAGATACGCAGTATTTT.

The chain couples TRBV9 to TRBJ1-5; D is perhaps TRBD1 (5 bases). Germline assignment: CDR1 SGDLS and CDR2 YYNGEE. CDR3 length equals 14 residues. V dropped 2 bases and J dropped 6 bases, with 12 bases sitting between them. The CDR3 DNA reads as TGTGCCAGCAGCGTTGGGGGGGAGGGTCAGCCCCAGCATTTT. It specifies CASSVGGEGQPQHF.

The rearrangement joins TRBV20-1 to TRBJ2-1; 9 nucleotides align to TRBD2. Germline V lookup: CDR1 DFQATT, CDR2 SNEGSKA (reference sequence). The V segment lost 3 bases and the J segment 5 bases; nucleotides outside the gene matches: 5. The CDR3 is 14 amino acids. The CDR3 region is CSASLAGVDNEQFF. The CDR3 DNA is TGCAGTGCTAGTTTAGCGGGAGTGGACAATGAGCAGTTCTTC.

The rearrangement uses TRBV27 and TRBJ2-4, with 9 bases fitting TRBD1. There are 18 residues in the CDR3. V lost 5 bases, J lost 1 base, and 12 bases stayed unmatched. Germline V gives CDR1 MNHEY, CDR2 SMNVEV (reference sequence). Written as DNA, the CDR3 is TGTGCCAGCAGTACCATGGGACAGGGCCGAATGGCCAAAAACATTCAGTACTTC. This translates into CASSTMGQGRMAKNIQYF.

The V gene is TRBV3-1 (or the pseudogene TRBV3-2), the J gene TRBJ1-1; weak D call: TRBD1 (6 bases). There are 16 residues in the CDR3. Germline V CDR1 and CDR2: LGHDT, YNNKEL (reference sequence). The V gene lost 4 bases and the J gene lost 6 bases, with 21 bases spanning the gap. Here the CDR3 reads CASSLLGGARGAEAFF. For the CDR3, the DNA is TGTGCCAGCAGCCTCCTAGGGGGGGCGCGTGGGGCTGAAGCTTTCTTT.

This clone has more than one count but fewer than ten. The chain uses TRBV4-2 and TRBJ1-4; TRBD1 is a possible D gene (5 bases). The V end was cut by 0 bases, the J end by 8 bases, with 13 bases between. Germline V gene sequence: CDR1 LGHNA, CDR2 YNFKEQ. The CDR3 consists of 15 residues. DNA for the CDR3: TGTGCCAGCAGCCAAGATGGGCAGGGTGACGAAAAACTGTTTTTT. Translating it yields CASSQDGQGDEKLFF.

The sample holds one count of this clone. The CDR3 spells CASSHGTGNQPQHF. CDR3 nucleotide sequence: TGTGCCAGCAGCCACGGGACAGGCAATCAGCCCCAGCATTTT. The chain carries TRBV6-2 or TRBV6-3 and TRBJ1-5, with 7 bases lining up with TRBD1. The CDR3 length is 14 residues. With V trimmed by 6 bases and J by 2 bases, 4 bases remained unmatched. Germline V gene sequence: CDR1 MNHEY, CDR2 SVGEGT.

The rearrangement uses TRBV5-1 and TRBJ2-7; TRBD1 agrees at 7 bases. J lost 0 bases, V lost 4 bases, and 4 bases had no gene match. CDR3 length equals 14 residues. Germline values: CDR1 SGHRS, CDR2 YFSETQ. Written as DNA, the CDR3 is TGCGCCAGCAGCGTCCGGGACAGCTCCTACGAGCAGTACTTC. Amino acids: CASSVRDSSYEQYF.

This clone was found a few times. The chain is built from TRBV5-8 and TRBJ1-2, with D tentatively TRBD1 (5 bases). Germline CDR1 SGHTS, CDR2 YDEGEE. V lost 5 bases to trimming and J lost 7 bases, with 15 bases between them. This CDR3 is built from 13 residues. DNA of the CDR3: TGTGCCAGCAGAAAATGGCAGGGCAGTGGCTACACCTTC. Translation: CASRKWQGSGYTF.

This clone has a single count. This chain uses TRBV5-1 with TRBJ2-2, with 10 bases that match TRBD2. The germline CDR1 and CDR2 sequences are SGHRS and YFSETQ. The length of the CDR3 is 17 residues. With 4 bases clipped from V and 4 bases from J, the junction kept 10 bases outside the gene matches. DNA of the CDR3: TGCGCCAGCAGCCCTCCGGTAGCGGGGGGCTCCACCGGGGAGCTGTTTTTT. It codes for CASSPPVAGGSTGELFF. Full variable domain (outside the CDR3, taken from reference TRBV5-1 and TRBJ2-2): KAGVTQTPRYLIKTRGQQVTLSCSPISGHRSVSWYQQTPGQGLQFLFEYFSETQRNKGNFPGRFSGRQFSNSRSEMNVSTLELGDSALYLCASSPPVAGGSTGELFFGEGSRLTVL.

The genes are TRBV2 and TRBJ1-2, with D perhaps matching TRBD1 (5 bases). The germline V gene has CDR1 SNHLY and CDR2 FYNNEI. V was clipped by 4 bases and J by 8 bases, with 11 bases between them. This CDR3 region has 12 residues. CDR3 sequence reads: CASSAGYRGYTF. The DNA of the CDR3 is TGTGCCAGCAGTGCAGGGTATAGGGGCTACACCTTC.

This chain links TRBV9 with TRBJ2-1; 12 bases fit TRBD2. The J segment lost 8 bases and the V segment lost 4 bases, leaving 7 bases of the junction unmatched. The CDR3 spans 15 residues. Looked up from germline, CDR1 is SGDLS and CDR2 is YYNGEE. The CDR3 sequence: CASSPTSGGIDEQFF. The CDR3 DNA reads TGTGCCAGCAGCCCGACTAGCGGGGGTATCGATGAGCAGTTCTTC.

This clone has just a few counts. This sequence joins TRBV7-8 and TRBJ1-1, with 7 bases identical to TRBD1. The CDR3 loop spans 13 amino acids. V shed 0 bases and J 10 bases; nucleotides not matched to a gene: 5. CDR1 and CDR2 (germline): SGHVS, FQNEAQ. The CDR3 sequence: CASSLARGPGAFF. Here the CDR3 DNA reads TGTGCCAGCAGCTTAGCTAGGGGGCCAGGAGCTTTCTTT.

The genes are TRBV6-5 and TRBJ2-1; maybe TRBD1 (6 bases). V lost 0 bases, J lost 6 bases, and 15 bases lay in between. CDR3 size: 16 residues. Germline-derived CDR1 and CDR2 are MNHEY and SVGAGI. The CDR3 region has the DNA TGTGCCAGCAGTTACTCTCTTACAGGGAAAACCAATGAGCAGTTCTTC. It codes for CASSYSLTGKTNEQFF.

This sequence joins TRBV7-6 and TRBJ1-4; 8 nucleotides align to TRBD1. The CDR3 extends over 15 amino acids. The J segment lost 4 bases and the V segment lost 6 bases, leaving 7 bases of the junction unmatched. The germline CDR1 and CDR2 sequences are SGHVS and FNYEAQ. The CDR3 region is CASRRSGGDNEKLFF. The CDR3 bases are TGTGCCAGCAGGAGATCAGGGGGCGATAATGAAAAACTGTTTTTT. Based on the CDR3 plus reference TRBV7-6 and TRBJ1-4, the full variable domain is GAGVSQSPRYKVTKRGQDVALRCDPISGHVSLYWYRQALGQGPEFLTYFNYEAQQDKSGLPNDRFSAERPEGSISTLTIQRTEQRDSAMYRCASRRSGGDNEKLFFGSGTQLSVL.

This chain uses TRBV3-1 (or the pseudogene TRBV3-2) with TRBJ2-7, with TRBD2 matching 12 bases. CDR3 size: 15 residues. Germline V gene data show CDR1 as LGHDT and CDR2 as YNNKEL (reference sequence). Trimming cost V 2 bases and J 5 bases; bases outside gene matches: 4. In DNA form, the CDR3 reads TGTGCCAGCAGCCAACTAGCGGGGGGGGTCGACGAGCAGTACTTC. Translated: CASSQLAGGVDEQYF.

The chain links TRBV11-3 to TRBJ2-7, with 7 positions matching TRBD1. Germline lookup yields CDR1 SGHNT and CDR2 YENEEA. Losses at the gene ends were 0 bases for V and 5 bases for J; bases not matched to a gene: 7. This CDR3 is 15 amino acids long. DNA for the CDR3: TGTGCCAGCAGCTTAGAGCCAGGGGGATTTGACGAGCAGTACTTC. The encoded protein is CASSLEPGGFDEQYF.

V and J are TRBV4-1 and TRBJ1-1; TRBD1 aligns across 9 bases. Germline values: CDR1 MGHRA, CDR2 YSYEKL. Losses at the gene ends were 3 bases for V and 10 bases for J; bases not matched to a gene: 3. This CDR3 is built from 12 residues. The CDR3 region is CASSQGTGRAFF. CDR3 bases: TGCGCCAGCAGCCAGGGGACAGGGAGAGCTTTCTTT.

This clone was observed a few times. This chain connects TRBV5-4 to TRBJ2-5; possibly TRBD2 for D (6 bases). The CDR3 contains 14 residues. CDR1 and CDR2 from the germline V gene are SGHNT and YYREEE (reference sequence). V was pared by 0 bases and J by 5 bases, with 11 bases between. The CDR3 DNA follows: TGTGCCAGCAGCTTGGGGGCAGGGAGGGAGACCCAGTACTTC. It translates to CASSLGAGRETQYF.

The chain joins TRBV29-1 to TRBJ2-1, with TRBD1 as a possible D gene (5 bases). CDR1 is SQVTM, CDR2 ANQGSEA, per germline. This CDR3 comprises 10 residues. Trimming left V 7 bases short and J 6 bases short, with 7 bases between. CDR3 sequence reads: CSATVNEQFF. CDR3 DNA sequence: TGCAGCGCGACAGTCAATGAGCAGTTCTTC.